Sequencing of this T cell receptor (beta chain) was carried out in a study of cytomegalovirus exposure and HLA in healthy donors. Study-wide results and limits: It was taken for granted in presence/absence analyses that sequencing depth across donors was roughly uniform.

The CDR3 length is 20 residues. Between the trimmed V and J ends, which lost 3 bases and 0 bases, there was a span of 26 bases. Germline CDR1 is SGDLS and CDR2 is YYNGEE. 13 Jbeta primers and 60 Vbeta primers were used for the PCR. The table came from immunoSEQ multiplex PCR; TCRdb's copy has only in-frame clones and leaves some out. This sample yields approximately 110,000 clones, of which roughly 70% are seen a single time; 8% to 10% belongs to the top ten. Note on this clone: Its antigen is not identified.

The chain has TRBV9 and TRBJ2-3, with D possibly being TRBD2 (5 bases). This TCR derives from a man aged 18 to 35 in good health and CMV-seropositive. Sequenced input: PBMCs. CDR3 region: CASSAHPREGFSSSTDTQYF. Here the CDR3 DNA reads TGTGCCAGCAGCGCACATCCCCGTGAGGGATTCAGCTCTAGCACAGATACGCAGTATTTT.